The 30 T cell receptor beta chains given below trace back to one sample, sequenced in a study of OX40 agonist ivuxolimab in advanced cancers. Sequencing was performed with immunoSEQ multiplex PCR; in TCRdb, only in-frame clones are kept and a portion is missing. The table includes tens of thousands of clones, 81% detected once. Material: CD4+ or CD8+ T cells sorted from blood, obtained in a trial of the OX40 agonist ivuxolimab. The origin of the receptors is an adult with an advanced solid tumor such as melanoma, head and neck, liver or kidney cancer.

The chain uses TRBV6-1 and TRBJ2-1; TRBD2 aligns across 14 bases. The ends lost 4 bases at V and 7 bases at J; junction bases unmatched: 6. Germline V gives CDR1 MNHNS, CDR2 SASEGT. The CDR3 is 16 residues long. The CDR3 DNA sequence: TGTGCCAGCAGTGGCCGACTAGCGGGAGGGCCTAATGAGCAGTTCTTC. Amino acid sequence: CASSGRLAGGPNEQFF.

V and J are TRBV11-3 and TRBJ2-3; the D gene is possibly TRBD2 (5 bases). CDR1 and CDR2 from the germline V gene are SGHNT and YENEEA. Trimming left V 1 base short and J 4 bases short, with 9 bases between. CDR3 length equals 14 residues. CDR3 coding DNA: TGTGCCAGCAGCTTAGGAGGGATGTCAGATACGCAGTATTTT. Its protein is CASSLGGMSDTQYF.

CDR3 in amino acids: CASSGWTGAESYTF. In DNA, the CDR3 is TGTGCCAGCAGTGGGTGGACAGGGGCGGAAAGCTACACCTTC. This chain links TRBV2 with TRBJ1-2; 9 nucleotides align to TRBD1. Germline values: CDR1 SNHLY, CDR2 FYNNEI. The CDR3 consists of 14 residues. V trimming: 4 bases; J trimming: 9 bases; junction bases outside the gene matches: 9.

CDR3 protein: CSVRDRSNYGYTF. The DNA of the CDR3 is TGCAGCGTCCGGGACAGGTCGAACTATGGCTACACCTTC. The chain couples TRBV29-1 to TRBJ1-2; 8 bases agree with TRBD1. CDR1 and CDR2 from the germline V gene are SQVTM and ANQGSEA. The CDR3 is made up of 13 amino acids. J lost 2 bases, V lost 6 bases, and 5 bases had no gene match.

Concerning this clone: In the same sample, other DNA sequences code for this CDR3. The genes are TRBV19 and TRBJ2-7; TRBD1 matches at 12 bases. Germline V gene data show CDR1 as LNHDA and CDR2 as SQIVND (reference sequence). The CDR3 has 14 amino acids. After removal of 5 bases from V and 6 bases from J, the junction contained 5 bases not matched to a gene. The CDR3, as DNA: TGTGCCAGTAGTTGGGACAGGGGGCGCCTCGAGCAGTACTTC. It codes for CASSWDRGRLEQYF.

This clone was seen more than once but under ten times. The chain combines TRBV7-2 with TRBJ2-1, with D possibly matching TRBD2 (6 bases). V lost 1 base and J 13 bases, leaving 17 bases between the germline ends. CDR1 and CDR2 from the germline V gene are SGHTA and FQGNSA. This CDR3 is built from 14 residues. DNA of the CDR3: TGTGCCAGCAGCTTAGAAGGTAGCGGAAGCACTCAGTTCTTC. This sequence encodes CASSLEGSGSTQFF.

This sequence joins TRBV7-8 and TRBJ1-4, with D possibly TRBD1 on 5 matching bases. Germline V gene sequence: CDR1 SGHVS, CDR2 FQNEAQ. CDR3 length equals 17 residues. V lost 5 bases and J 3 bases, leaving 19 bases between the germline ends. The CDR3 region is CASSPTIPGPPNEKLFF. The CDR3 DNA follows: TGTGCCAGCAGCCCTACAATTCCGGGACCACCTAATGAAAAACTGTTTTTT. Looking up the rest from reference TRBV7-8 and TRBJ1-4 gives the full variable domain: GAGVSQSPRYKVAKRGQDVALRCDPISGHVSLFWYQQALGQGPEFLTYFQNEAQLDKSGLPSDRFFAERPEGSVSTLKIQRTQQEDSAVYLCASSPTIPGPPNEKLFFGSGTQLSVL.

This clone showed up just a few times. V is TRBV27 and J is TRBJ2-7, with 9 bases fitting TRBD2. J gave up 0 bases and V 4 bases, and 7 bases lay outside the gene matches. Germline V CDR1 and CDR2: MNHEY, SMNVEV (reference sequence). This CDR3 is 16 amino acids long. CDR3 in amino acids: CASSSTPSGTSYEQYF. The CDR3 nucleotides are TGTGCCAGCAGTTCTACCCCTAGCGGGACCTCCTACGAGCAGTACTTC.

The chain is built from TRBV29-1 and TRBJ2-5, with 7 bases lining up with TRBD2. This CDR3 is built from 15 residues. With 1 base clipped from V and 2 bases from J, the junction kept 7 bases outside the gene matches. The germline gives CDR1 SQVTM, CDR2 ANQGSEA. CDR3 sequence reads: CSVEGLAEIQETQYF. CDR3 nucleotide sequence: TGCAGCGTTGAAGGTCTAGCGGAGATACAAGAGACCCAGTACTTC. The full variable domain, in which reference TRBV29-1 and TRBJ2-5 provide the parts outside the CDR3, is SAVISQKPSRDICQRGTSLTIQCQVDSQVTMMFWYRQQPGQSLTLIATANQGSEATYESGFVIDKFPISRPNLTFSTLTVSNMSPEDSSIYLCSVEGLAEIQETQYFGPGTRLLVL.

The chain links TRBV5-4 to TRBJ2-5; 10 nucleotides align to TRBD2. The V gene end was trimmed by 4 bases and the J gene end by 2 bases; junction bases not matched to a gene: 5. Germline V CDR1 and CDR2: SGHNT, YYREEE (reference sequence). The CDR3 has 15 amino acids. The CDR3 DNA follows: TGTGCCAGCAGCCCCGGACTAGCGGCACAAGAGACCCAGTACTTC. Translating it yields CASSPGLAAQETQYF.

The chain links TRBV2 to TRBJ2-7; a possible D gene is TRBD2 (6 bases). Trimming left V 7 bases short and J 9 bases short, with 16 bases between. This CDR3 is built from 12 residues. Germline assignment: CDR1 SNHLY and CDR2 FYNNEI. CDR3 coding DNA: TGTGCCAGCAACTCTGCGGGGCTGGGGCAGTACTTC. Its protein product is CASNSAGLGQYF.

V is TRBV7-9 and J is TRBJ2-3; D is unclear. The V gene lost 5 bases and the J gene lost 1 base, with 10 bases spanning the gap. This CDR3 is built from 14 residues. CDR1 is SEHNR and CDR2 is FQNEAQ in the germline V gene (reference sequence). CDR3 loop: CASSLTLGTDTQYF. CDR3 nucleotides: TGTGCCAGCAGCCTCACTCTGGGCACAGATACGCAGTATTTT.

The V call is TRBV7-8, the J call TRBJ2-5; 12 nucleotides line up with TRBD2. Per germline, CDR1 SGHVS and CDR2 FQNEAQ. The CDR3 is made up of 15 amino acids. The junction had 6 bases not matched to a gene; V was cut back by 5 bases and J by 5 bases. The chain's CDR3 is CASSPRTSGMETQYF. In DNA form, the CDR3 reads TGTGCCAGCAGCCCCAGGACTAGCGGGATGGAGACCCAGTACTTC.

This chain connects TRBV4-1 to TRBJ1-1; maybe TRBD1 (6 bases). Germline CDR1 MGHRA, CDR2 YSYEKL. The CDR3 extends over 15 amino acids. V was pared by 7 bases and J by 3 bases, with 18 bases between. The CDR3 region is CASKLNRDTYTEAFF. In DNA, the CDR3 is TGCGCCAGCAAATTAAACAGGGATACGTACACTGAAGCTTTCTTT.

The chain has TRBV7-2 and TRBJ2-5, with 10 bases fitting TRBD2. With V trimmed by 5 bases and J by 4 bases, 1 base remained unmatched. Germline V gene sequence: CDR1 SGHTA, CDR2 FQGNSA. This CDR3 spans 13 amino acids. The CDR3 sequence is CASSPSGRETQYF. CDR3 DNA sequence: TGTGCCAGCAGCCCTAGCGGGAGAGAGACCCAGTACTTC. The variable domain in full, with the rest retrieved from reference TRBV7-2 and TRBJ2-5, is GAGVSQSPSNKVTEKGKDVELRCDPISGHTALYWYRQSLGQGLEFLIYFQGNSAPDKSGLPSDRFSAERTGGSVSTLTIQRTQQEDSAVYLCASSPSGRETQYFGPGTRLLVL.

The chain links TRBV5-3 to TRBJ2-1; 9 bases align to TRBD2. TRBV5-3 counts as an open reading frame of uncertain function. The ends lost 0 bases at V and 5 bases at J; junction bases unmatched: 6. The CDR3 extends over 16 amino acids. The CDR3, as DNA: TGTGCCAGAAGCTTGGCCGCGGGAGGGCCCGACAATGAGCAGTTCTTC. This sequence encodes CARSLAAGGPDNEQFF.

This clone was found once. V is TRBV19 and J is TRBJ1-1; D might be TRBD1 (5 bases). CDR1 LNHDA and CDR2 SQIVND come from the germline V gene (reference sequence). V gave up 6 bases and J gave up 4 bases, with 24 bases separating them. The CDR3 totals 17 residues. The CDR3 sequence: CASRQRLGYGGGTEAFF. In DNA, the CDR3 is TGTGCCAGTAGACAAAGACTTGGGTATGGGGGGGGCACTGAAGCTTTCTTT.

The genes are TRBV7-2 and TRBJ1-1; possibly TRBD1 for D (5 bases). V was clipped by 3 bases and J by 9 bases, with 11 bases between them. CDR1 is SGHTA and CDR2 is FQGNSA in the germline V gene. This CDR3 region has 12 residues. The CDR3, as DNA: TGTGCCAGCAGCTTTGAGACAGCGAAAGCTTTCTTT. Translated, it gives CASSFETAKAFF.

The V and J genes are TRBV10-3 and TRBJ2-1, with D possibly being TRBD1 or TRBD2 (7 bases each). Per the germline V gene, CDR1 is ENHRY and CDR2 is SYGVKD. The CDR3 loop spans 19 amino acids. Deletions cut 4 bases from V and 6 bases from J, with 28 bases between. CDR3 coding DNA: TGTGCCATCAGTGCGCGACAGGGACCCATTGCGGGAGCGGGCAATGAGCAGTTCTTC. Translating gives CAISARQGPIAGAGNEQFF.

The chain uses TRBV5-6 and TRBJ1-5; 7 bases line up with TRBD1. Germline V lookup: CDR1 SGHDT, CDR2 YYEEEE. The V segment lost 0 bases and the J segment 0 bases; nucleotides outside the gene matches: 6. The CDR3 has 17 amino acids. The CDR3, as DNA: TGTGCCAGCAGCTTGGCCTGGTACAGGGGTAGCAATCAGCCCCAGCATTTT. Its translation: CASSLAWYRGSNQPQHF. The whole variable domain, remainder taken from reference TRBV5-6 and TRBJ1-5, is DAGVTQSPTHLIKTRGQQVTLRCSPKSGHDTVSWYQQALGQGPQFIFQYYEEEERQRGNFPDRFSGHQFPNYSSELNVNALLLGDSALYLCASSLAWYRGSNQPQHFGDGTRLSIL.

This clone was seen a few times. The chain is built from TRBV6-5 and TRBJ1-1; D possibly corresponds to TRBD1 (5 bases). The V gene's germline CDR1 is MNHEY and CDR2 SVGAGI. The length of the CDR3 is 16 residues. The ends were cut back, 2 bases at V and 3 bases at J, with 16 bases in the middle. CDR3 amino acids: CASSYREGMTDTEAFF. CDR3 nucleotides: TGTGCCAGCAGTTACAGGGAGGGGATGACGGACACTGAAGCTTTCTTT.

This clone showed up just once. The CDR3 spells CASSPHAGTRNNEQFF. The CDR3 coding sequence is TGTGCCAGCAGCCCACACGCCGGGACTAGAAACAATGAGCAGTTCTTC. The V gene is TRBV11-3, the J gene TRBJ2-1; 8 positions match TRBD2. In germline, CDR1 is SGHNT, CDR2 YENEEA. The CDR3 is 16 residues long. J lost 5 bases, V lost 5 bases, and 11 bases had no gene match.

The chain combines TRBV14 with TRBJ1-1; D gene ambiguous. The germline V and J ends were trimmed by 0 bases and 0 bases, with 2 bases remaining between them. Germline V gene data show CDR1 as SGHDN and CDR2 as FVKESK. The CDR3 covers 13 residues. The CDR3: CASSQDVNTEAFF. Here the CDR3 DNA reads TGTGCCAGCAGCCAAGACGTGAACACTGAAGCTTTCTTT.

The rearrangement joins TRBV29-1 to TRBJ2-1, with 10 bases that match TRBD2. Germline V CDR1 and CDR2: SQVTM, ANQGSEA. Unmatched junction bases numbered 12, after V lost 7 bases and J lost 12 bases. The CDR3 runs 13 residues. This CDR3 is CSGTASGSQWQFF. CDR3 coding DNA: TGCAGCGGTACGGCTAGCGGGAGTCAGTGGCAGTTCTTC.

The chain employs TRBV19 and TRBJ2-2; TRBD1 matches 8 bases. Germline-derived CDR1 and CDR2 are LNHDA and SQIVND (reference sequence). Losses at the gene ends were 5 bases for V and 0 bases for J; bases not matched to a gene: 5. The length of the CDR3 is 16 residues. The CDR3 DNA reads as TGTGCCAGTAGTGCGAGACAGGGGTCGAACACCGGGGAGCTGTTTTTT. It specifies CASSARQGSNTGELFF.

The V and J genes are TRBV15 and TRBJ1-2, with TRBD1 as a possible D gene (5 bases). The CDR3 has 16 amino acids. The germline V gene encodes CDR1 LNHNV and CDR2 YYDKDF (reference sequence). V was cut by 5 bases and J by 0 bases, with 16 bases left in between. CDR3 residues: CATSQGMTVSNYGYTF. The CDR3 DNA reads TGTGCCACCAGCCAGGGCATGACAGTATCTAACTATGGCTACACCTTC.

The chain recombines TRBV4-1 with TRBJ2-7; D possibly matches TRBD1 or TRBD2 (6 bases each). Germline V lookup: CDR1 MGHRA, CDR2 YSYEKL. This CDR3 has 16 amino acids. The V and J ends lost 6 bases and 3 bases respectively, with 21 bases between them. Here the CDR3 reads CASRRAPYRDFYEQYF. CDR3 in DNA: TGCGCCAGCAGGAGGGCTCCCTACAGGGACTTCTACGAGCAGTACTTC.

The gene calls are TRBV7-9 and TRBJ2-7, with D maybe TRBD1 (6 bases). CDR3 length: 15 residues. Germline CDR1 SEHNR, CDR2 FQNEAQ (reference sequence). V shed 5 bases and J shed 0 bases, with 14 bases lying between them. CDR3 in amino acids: CASSQEGESSYEQYF. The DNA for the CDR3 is TGTGCCAGCAGCCAAGAGGGGGAGAGCTCCTACGAGCAGTACTTC.

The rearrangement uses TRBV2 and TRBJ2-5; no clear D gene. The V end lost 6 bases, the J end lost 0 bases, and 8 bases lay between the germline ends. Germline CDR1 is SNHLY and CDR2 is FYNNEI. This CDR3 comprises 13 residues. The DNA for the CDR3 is TGTGCCAGCAGGTTCAGATACCAAGAGACCCAGTACTTC. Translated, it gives CASRFRYQETQYF.

The CDR3 DNA reads as TGTGCCAGCAGCGTAGGGGGCGGGAGCGGCTACGAGCAGTACTTC. Translating it yields CASSVGGGSGYEQYF. This chain joins TRBV9 and TRBJ2-7, with 7 bases lining up with TRBD2. The junction had 6 bases not matched to a gene; V was cut back by 0 bases and J by 3 bases. The CDR3 runs 15 residues. Per the germline V gene, CDR1 is SGDLS and CDR2 is YYNGEE.